The present TCR beta chain was sequenced within a study of human T cells and chemical hapten exposure. Overall study: Scalp application of diphenylcyclopropenone was performed weekly in patients across the entire approximately 24-week study.

Germline CDR1 SGHDT, CDR2 YYEEEE. V was cut by 2 bases and J by 1 base, with 12 bases left in between. There are 15 residues in the CDR3. The time point here: patch test 3, about 24 weeks after DPC sensitization. The treatment is: therapeutic diphenylcyclopropenone sensitization with weekly scalp DPC. Via MiXCR, TCRdb re-called the RACE reads, giving one row per CDR3 protein. Among 82,000 or so distinct CDR3 sequences, 10% to 15% were seen once, and the ten largest hold approximately 6%. This clonotype was counted at least ten times. Sequences were derived from whole blood, sampled in connection with sensitization to the hapten diphenylcyclopropenone (DPC). This TCR was recovered from a woman between 50 and 59 years old with alopecia areata. Some clones in this sample may be carry-over from other donors' samples. V and J are TRBV5-6 and TRBJ1-1; no clear D. In nucleotides, the CDR3 is TGTGCCAGCAGCTTTACCCCGACACAGAACACTGAAGCTTTCTTT. Amino acid sequence: CASSFTPTQNTEAFF. Using reference TRBV5-6 and TRBJ1-1 for the parts outside the CDR3, the full variable domain is DAGVTQSPTHLIKTRGQQVTLRCSPKSGHDTVSWYQQALGQGPQFIFQYYEEEERQRGNFPDRFSGHQFPNYSSELNVNALLLGDSALYLCASSFTPTQNTEAFFGQGTRLTVV.